This is a list of T cell receptor beta chains from one sample in a study of blood T cells in healthy people across ages. From the 5' RACE reads, TCRdb called clonotypes with MiXCR, one entry per CDR3 protein. The sample has approximately 320,000 distinct CDR3 sequences; around 29% are singletons. Sample: blood. These TCRs come from a woman in her 70s in good health. Both conserved end residues are part of each CDR3. The order of the fields is D gene, clone size, V gene, J gene, CDR3 protein, CDR3 DNA. D genes are given only for firm matches. Clone size is shown for a subset of rows, as once, few, many or a class of expanded clone.

.	few	TRBV2	TRBJ2-2	CASSVSADGELFF	TGTGCCAGCAGTGTTAGCGCTGACGGGGAGCTGTTTTTT
.	many	TRBV24-1	TRBJ2-4	CATSDPQSPSNIQYF	TGTGCCACCAGTGATCCGCAGAGCCCTTCGAACATTCAGTACTTC
TRBD1	.	TRBV20-1	TRBJ1-5	CSARWGTGVGQPQHF	TGCAGTGCTAGGTGGGGGACAGGGGTAGGTCAGCCCCAGCATTTT
.	few	TRBV4-1	TRBJ2-5	CASSQAGGNGKTQYF	TGCGCCAGCAGCCAAGCTGGGGGGAACGGAAAGACCCAGTACTTC
.	.	TRBV3-1	TRBJ2-1	CASSDFHKGNEQFF	TGTGCCAGCAGTGACTTTCATAAGGGGAATGAGCAGTTCTTC
.	many	TRBV10-3	TRBJ2-5	CAISESGDPKTQYF	TGTGCCATCAGTGAGTCGGGGGACCCGAAGACCCAGTACTTC
.	few	TRBV7-9	TRBJ2-2	CASSFNQGTGGLFF	TGTGCCAGCAGCTTCAACCAGGGCACCGGGGGGCTGTTTTTT
TRBD2	.	TRBV20-1	TRBJ2-5	CSARGGGRMSQETQYF	TGCAGTGCTAGAGGGGGGGGACGGATGTCCCAAGAGACCCAGTACTTC
.	.	TRBV7-2	TRBJ2-2	CASSLRRTNTGELFF	TGTGCCAGCAGCTTGAGACGCACGAACACCGGGGAGCTGTTTTTT
TRBD2	.	TRBV6-2/TRBV6-3	TRBJ2-7	CASSYSLGLAGPYEQYF	TGTGCCAGCAGTTACTCCCTGGGACTAGCTGGCCCCTACGAGCAGTACTTC
.	.	TRBV12-3/TRBV12-4	TRBJ2-7	CASSLDWNLGEQYF	TGTGCCAGCAGTTTAGATTGGAATCTGGGCGAGCAGTACTTC
TRBD1	few	TRBV12-3/TRBV12-4	TRBJ1-6	CASSFGDRNSPLHF	TGTGCCAGCAGTTTCGGGGACAGAAATTCACCCCTCCACTTT
.	few	TRBV6-2/TRBV6-3	TRBJ2-1	CASKEGYNEQFF	TGTGCCAGCAAGGAAGGGTACAATGAGCAGTTCTTC
.	.	TRBV20-1	TRBJ2-7	CSARAGSSYEQYF	TGCAGTGCTAGAGCGGGAAGCTCCTACGAGCAGTACTTC
TRBD2	.	TRBV20-1	TRBJ2-1	CSAPRTSFNEQFF	TGCAGTGCTCCCCGGACTAGCTTTAATGAGCAGTTCTTC
TRBD1	few	TRBV12-3/TRBV12-4	TRBJ1-3	CASSLVQGAGNTIYF	TGTGCCAGCAGTTTGGTACAGGGGGCTGGAAACACCATATATTTT
.	.	TRBV29-1	TRBJ2-7	CSVTPGPSYEQYF	TGCAGCGTTACGCCGGGACCGAGCTACGAGCAGTACTTC